What follows are 9 T cell receptor beta chains derived from one specimen sequenced in a study of T cells in Graves' hyperthyroidism and ophthalmopathy. Amplified TCR beta CDR3 regions came from RNA transcripts. The HTBI primer set served for first-round RT-PCR of the TCR CDR3. TCRdb passed the multiplex PCR reads through MiXCR, listing each CDR3 protein once. The sample contains about 380,000 distinct CDR3 sequences, roughly 18% of which appear only once. The material sequenced was blood. These receptors were collected from a man aged 18 to 35 with Graves' ophthalmopathy.

This clonotype was seen a handful of times. The chain recombines TRBV6-1 with TRBJ1-1; D is undetermined. CDR1 MNHNS and CDR2 SASEGT come from the germline V gene. V shed 7 bases and J shed 4 bases, with 19 bases lying between them. This CDR3 contains 15 residues. Here the CDR3 DNA reads TGTGCCAGCACTACGGCACCGCCCGTAGGCACTGAAGCTTTCTTT. Its translation: CASTTAPPVGTEAFF.

This clonotype was detected once. This rearrangement joins TRBV6-2 or TRBV6-3 to TRBJ2-1, with 16 bases identical to TRBD2. Germline CDR1 MNHEY, CDR2 SVGEGT. CDR3 size: 17 residues. With V trimmed by 5 bases and J by 8 bases, 9 bases remained unmatched. This CDR3 is CASSKGTSGGAGHEQFF. In DNA, the CDR3 is TGTGCCAGCAGTAAAGGGACTAGCGGGGGGGCTGGTCATGAGCAGTTCTTC.

The chain is built from TRBV20-1 and TRBJ2-1; tentatively, D is TRBD2 (7 bases). CDR3 length: 20 residues. CDR1 is DFQATT and CDR2 is SNEGSKA in the germline V gene (reference sequence). V was pared by 1 base and J by 2 bases, with 27 bases between. The CDR3 DNA is TGCAGTGCTAGAGTTCGCGGGCGGGGGCTTAAGGAAACGCCCTACAATGAGCAGTTCTTC. This codes for CSARVRGRGLKETPYNEQFF.

Ten or more counts support this clonotype. The chain couples TRBV24-1 to TRBJ1-2; 7 bases match TRBD1. Germline V gene lookup returns CDR1 KGHDR and CDR2 SFDVKD. The CDR3 loop spans 15 amino acids. With 3 bases clipped from V and 2 bases from J, the junction kept 5 bases outside the gene matches. CDR3: CATSDRAGGNYGYTF. The CDR3, as DNA: TGTGCCACCAGTGATCGGGCAGGGGGAAACTATGGCTACACCTTC.

This clonotype was seen at least ten times. The rearrangement uses TRBV18 and TRBJ2-5; maybe TRBD1 (6 bases). Germline V gene sequence: CDR1 KGHSH, CDR2 LQKENI. V gave up 6 bases and J gave up 7 bases, with 21 bases separating them. CDR3 length: 15 residues. CDR3 bases: TGTGCCAGCTCGCCTACGGGACAAGGCGCGGCGACCCAGTACTTC. Translating gives CASSPTGQGAATQYF.

A few counts support this clonotype. This rearrangement joins TRBV10-2 to TRBJ1-5; D is unclear. Deletions cut 3 bases from V and 1 base from J, with 7 bases between. Per the germline V gene, CDR1 is WSHSY and CDR2 is SAAADI. The CDR3 is made up of 14 amino acids. The CDR3 nucleotides read TGCGCCAGCAGTGAAGGCCCCAGCAATCAGCCCCAGCATTTT. It yields the protein CASSEGPSNQPQHF.

The V and J genes are TRBV3-1 and TRBJ1-3; possibly TRBD1 for D (5 bases). The CDR3 length is 17 residues. V gave up 0 bases and J gave up 0 bases, with 12 bases separating them. CDR1 LGHDT and CDR2 YNNKEL come from the germline V gene (reference sequence). CDR3 sequence: CASSQEPGTTSGNTIYF. Written as DNA, the CDR3 is TGTGCCAGCAGCCAAGAACCTGGGACCACCTCTGGAAACACCATATATTTT.

V and J are TRBV11-3 and TRBJ2-2; 15 bases are shared with TRBD2. The CDR3 runs to 19 residues. In germline, CDR1 is SGHNT, CDR2 YENEEA. The V segment lost 5 bases and the J segment 5 bases; nucleotides outside the gene matches: 12. The CDR3 nucleotides are TGTGCCAGCAGCGCGCACCCTCCGGGACTAGCGGGAGGTACCGGGGAGCTGTTTTTT. Translation: CASSAHPPGLAGGTGELFF.

The sample holds many counts of this clonotype. The chain uses TRBV7-9 and TRBJ2-3, with a weak D call TRBD1 (5 bases). Trimming removed 10 bases from V and 4 bases from J, with 6 bases in between. CDR1 is SEHNR, CDR2 FQNEAQ, per germline (reference sequence). The CDR3 has 10 amino acids. CDR3 nucleotides: TGTGCCATCAGGGCAGATACGCAGTATTTT. Protein: CAIRADTQYF.